This is a list of T cell receptor beta chains from one sample in a study of T cell repertoires in cytomegalovirus infection. Antigens for these TCRs are unknown. TCRdb reanalysed the reads using MiXCR and keeps one entry per CDR3 protein. This sample has around 900,000 distinct CDR3 sequences; roughly 30% occur once, and the top ten carry 13%. Sample: cultured CD8+ T cells from PBMCs, taken from culture after CMV antigen stimulation. These receptors all stem from a human donor in good health (CMV status not recorded). Some clones in this sample may be carry-over from other donors' samples. The CDR3 runs from the conserved cysteine through the conserved F or W. D genes are given only for firm matches. Only part of the rows carry a size: once, few, many, or a class if the clone is expanded.

CDR3nt	CDR3aa	v_gene	j_gene	d_gene	abundance
TGTGCCACCAGCAGAGATTTGGCGGGAGACACAGATACGCAGTATTTT	CATSRDLAGDTDTQYF	TRBV15	TRBJ2-3	TRBD2	many
TGTGCCAGCAGTTTATACTGGCGGGGAACAGCAGATACGCAGTATTTT	CASSLYWRGTADTQYF	TRBV28	TRBJ2-3	.	.
TGTGCCAGCAGCTTAGCGTTTAGGACAGATACGCAGTATTTT	CASSLAFRTDTQYF	TRBV7-6	TRBJ2-3	.	many
TGCAGTGCTAGAGTTCTAGCCAGCCAAGAGACCCAGTACTTC	CSARVLASQETQYF	TRBV20-1	TRBJ2-5	.	.
TGTGCCAGCAGTTTAATGCAGGCCCCAGATACGCAGTATTTT	CASSLMQAPDTQYF	TRBV12-3/TRBV12-4	TRBJ2-3	.	few
TGTGCCAGCATCCTTACACTAGCGGGGGGCTACAATGAGCAGTTCTTC	CASILTLAGGYNEQFF	TRBV6-2/TRBV6-3	TRBJ2-1	TRBD2	few
TGTGCCAGCAGCTTAGGGACAGGTTGGACGCCTGAAGCTTTCTTT	CASSLGTGWTPEAFF	TRBV7-8	TRBJ1-1	TRBD1	few
TGTGCCAGCAAGCCGGGACAGGCGGATCAGCCCCAGCATTTT	CASKPGQADQPQHF	TRBV7-8	TRBJ1-5	TRBD1	many
TGCGCCAGCAGCCAAGGGACAGGGGATTCACCCCTCCACTTT	CASSQGTGDSPLHF	TRBV4-3	TRBJ1-6	TRBD1	many
TGTGCCACCAGCAGGACAGGGACAACGCAGTATTTT	CATSRTGTTQYF	TRBV15	TRBJ2-3	TRBD1	.
TGTGCCAGCAGCTTGGGGACCGCGCAAGAGCAGTACTTC	CASSLGTAQEQYF	TRBV3-1	TRBJ2-7	.	few
TGTGCCAGCAGTTTATACAGGGGGAGCTATGGCTACACCTTC	CASSLYRGSYGYTF	TRBV27	TRBJ1-2	TRBD1	few
TGTGCCAGTAGGGCTCAGGGGGCGTTCAATGAGCAGTTCTTC	CASRAQGAFNEQFF	TRBV19	TRBJ2-1	TRBD1	few
TGTGCCAGCAAGAGGGGACAGCAAGAGACCCAGTACTTC	CASKRGQQETQYF	TRBV27	TRBJ2-5	TRBD1	few
TGTGCCAGCAGTCCCGTGGGACCCTTGGGGCCATACTTC	CASSPVGPLGPYF	TRBV6-5	TRBJ2-1	.	few
TGTGCCAGTAGTATTCTCAACTCTGGAAACACCATATATTTT	CASSILNSGNTIYF	TRBV19	TRBJ1-3	.	.
TGCAGTGCTGCACCCACAGGGCTCACTGAAGCTTTCTTT	CSAAPTGLTEAFF	TRBV20-1	TRBJ1-1	.	.
TGTGCCAGCAGTTTTGTAGGGACGTATCAGCCCCAGCATTTT	CASSFVGTYQPQHF	TRBV12-3/TRBV12-4	TRBJ1-5	.	.
TGTGCCAGCAGCTACCCGACAGGGACTCCCTACAATGAGCAGTTCTTC	CASSYPTGTPYNEQFF	TRBV5-6	TRBJ2-1	.	many
TGTGCCAGCATTCTGGTGGCGGGGAGGGACGGGGAGCTGTTTTTT	CASILVAGRDGELFF	TRBV6-1	TRBJ2-2	TRBD2	.
TGTGCCAGCAGCTCCGGGACAGGAGTGCTTTCCTTCTCTGGAAACACCATATATTTT	CASSSGTGVLSFSGNTIYF	TRBV6-5	TRBJ1-3	TRBD1	.
TGTGCCAGCAGCTTGGGGACACTCGGGATCGATGAGCAGTTCTTC	CASSLGTLGIDEQFF	TRBV5-4	TRBJ2-1	.	.
TGTGCCAGCATCTTAGGGGGGAACGAGCAGTACTTC	CASILGGNEQYF	TRBV5-3	TRBJ2-7	.	few
TGTGCCATCAGTGAAGGGATACAGGGCAGGAATCAGCCCCAGCATTTT	CAISEGIQGRNQPQHF	TRBV10-3	TRBJ1-5	.	.
TGTGCCAGCAGTCCTGGACAGTATATCAATCAGCCCCAGCATTTT	CASSPGQYINQPQHF	TRBV6-5	TRBJ1-5	.	.
TGTGCCAGCAGTCGGACAGGGAACACCTACGAGCAGTACTTC	CASSRTGNTYEQYF	TRBV2	TRBJ2-7	TRBD1	.
TGTGCCAGCAGTTACTCGTGGGACTCACTGCCAGATACGCAGTATTTT	CASSYSWDSLPDTQYF	TRBV6-2/TRBV6-3	TRBJ2-3	.	few
TGTGCCAGCAGCTTAGAGGAGAGGGACACTGAAGCTTTCTTT	CASSLEERDTEAFF	TRBV7-6	TRBJ1-1	.	.
TGTGCCAGCAGCTTAGTTTGGGCAGAGACCCAGTACTTC	CASSLVWAETQYF	TRBV11-2	TRBJ2-5	.	.
TGTGCCAGCAGCCCCTCCGGTCTCCATAAGAACGATCAGTACTTC	CASSPSGLHKNDQYF	TRBV7-1	TRBJ2-7	.	.
TGTGCCAGCAGTTACTCCAACGACAGGTTTGGCCCTGAAGCTTTCTTT	CASSYSNDRFGPEAFF	TRBV6-8	TRBJ1-1	.	few
TGTGCCAGCAGTTACTCGGAGACGGGCAGGGGGTGGGAGACCCAGTACTTC	CASSYSETGRGWETQYF	TRBV6-5	TRBJ2-5	TRBD1	.
TGCGCCAGCTCCGGGCCGCAGAGGGGGAATGAGCAGTTCTTC	CASSGPQRGNEQFF	TRBV5-1	TRBJ2-1	.	.
TGTGCCAGCAGTTTGGTGGGAGTCACCGGGGAGCTGTTTTTT	CASSLVGVTGELFF	TRBV12-3/TRBV12-4	TRBJ2-2	.	.
TGTGCCACCATGGACAGGGGTGTCTACGAGCAGTACTTC	CATMDRGVYEQYF	TRBV10-3	TRBJ2-7	TRBD1	many
TGTGCCAGCAGCTCAAACAGGGGAGCCAAAAACATTCAGTACTTC	CASSSNRGAKNIQYF	TRBV7-8	TRBJ2-4	TRBD1	many
.	CASSILAGELDTEAFF	TRBV19	TRBJ1-1	.	.